This T cell receptor (beta chain) originates from a study of T-cell memory formation after mild COVID-19. TCRdb re-analysed the 5' RACE reads in MiXCR, keeping a single row per CDR3 protein. This sample has a few hundred thousand distinct CDR3 sequences; 7.5% to 10% occur once, and the top ten carry 20% to 25%. The CDR3 loop spans 15 amino acids. V dropped 2 bases and J dropped 4; count of bases not matched to a gene: 5. Germline-derived CDR1 and CDR2 are SGHRS and YFSETQ. Only a few counts were recorded for this clonotype. The chain has TRBV5-1 and TRBJ2-2, with 7 bases lining up with TRBD2. This receptor was obtained from a man aged 18 to 30 who had mild COVID-19 (a few samples of this study predate the infection). Cell type and time point are not known. Sequencing was carried out using PBMCs or a T cell subset sorted from them (not recorded which). The CDR3 spells CASSFVGGITGELFF. CDR3 in DNA: TGCGCCAGCAGCTTCGTCGGGGGGATCACCGGGGAGCTGTTTTTT.